Presented here are 3 T cell receptor beta chains from one specimen sequenced in a study of control samples from healthy donors and cancer patients (dated by TCRdb to 2020 to 2021). Preparation of the library involved the immunoSEQ multiplex PCR assay. TCRdb limited this immuneACCESS table to in-frame rearrangements with V and J called. A share of clones is missing; checked studies link under half to unresolved V genes, and the rest is unexplained. The sample table records approximately 59,000 clones; around 87% of these occur just once. The leading ten clones occupy 10% to 15% of the sample. The sequenced sample was PBMCs. These receptors were obtained from an older woman with lung cancer.

This rearrangement joins TRBV6-2 or TRBV6-3 to TRBJ1-2; D gene unclear. The germline V and J ends were trimmed by 4 bases and 0 bases, with 12 bases remaining between them. The CDR3 runs to 15 residues. Looked up from germline, CDR1 is MNHEY and CDR2 is SVGEGT. The CDR3 region is CASSSVRQANYGYTF. CDR3 in DNA: TGTGCCAGCAGTTCGGTCCGACAAGCTAACTATGGCTACACCTTC.

The chain employs TRBV28 and TRBJ2-5; D is perhaps TRBD1 (6 bases). The CDR3 consists of 14 residues. Deletions cut 2 bases from V and 4 bases from J, with 11 bases between. Germline V gene sequence: CDR1 MDHEN, CDR2 SYDVKM. CDR3 amino acids: CASSLGGASETQYF. In DNA form, the CDR3 reads TGTGCCAGCAGTTTAGGGGGCGCTTCAGAGACCCAGTACTTC.

The CDR3 sequence: CASSIQAGGTDTQYF. DNA for the CDR3: TGCGCCAGCAGTATTCAAGCGGGAGGCACAGATACGCAGTATTTT. The chain recombines TRBV5-1 with TRBJ2-3; 8 nucleotides agree with TRBD2. After removal of 5 bases from V and 1 base from J, the junction contained 6 bases not matched to a gene. This CDR3 spans 15 amino acids. CDR1 is SGHRS and CDR2 is YFSETQ in the germline V gene.